A selection of T cell receptor beta chains follows, all from one sample in a study of T-cell reconstitution after alpha-beta-depleted transplantation in children. Using its own MiXCR run on the PCR reads, TCRdb lists one record per CDR3 protein. The table has about 340,000 distinct CDR3 sequences, around 15% seen once. The source was PBMCs, mostly from graft donor cells, collected 360 days after TCRalphabeta/CD19-depleted stem cell transplant. The receptors were gathered from a male patient under 10 years old who had a stem cell transplant for acute lymphoblastic leukemia, so the T cells may come from the graft donor. The CDR3 runs from the conserved cysteine through the conserved F or W. A D gene is named only where the DNA matches it firmly. For some rows the clone size is stated as once, few or many, or as a class when expanded; others skip it.

>NA|TRBJ1-1|few|TRBV20-1
TGCAGAAAAACGGGGAACACTGAAGCTTTCTTT
CRKTGNTEAFF
>TRBD2|TRBJ2-1|NA|TRBV29-1
TGCAGCGTGAGGGGACTATCCTACAATGAGCAGTTCTTC
CSVRGLSYNEQFF
>TRBD2|TRBJ2-3|many|TRBV4-2
TGTGCCAGCAGGATAGCGGGGGTTAGCACAGATACGCAGTATTTT
CASRIAGVSTDTQYF
>NA|TRBJ1-1|many|TRBV12-3/TRBV12-4
TGCGCCAGCAGGTTGAACACTGAAGCTTTCTTT
CASRLNTEAFF
>TRBD2|TRBJ2-5|NA|TRBV5-1
TGCGCCAGCAGCTCGGGGACTAGCCAAGAGACCCAGTACTTC
CASSSGTSQETQYF
>TRBD2|TRBJ2-5|NA|TRBV27
TGTGCCAGCAGTTTTAGCGGGAGGACGGAGACCCAGTACTTC
CASSFSGRTETQYF
>NA|TRBJ2-3|many|TRBV20-1
TGCAGTGTGGCAGTTGGATGGGATACGCAGTATTTT
CSVAVGWDTQYF
>NA|TRBJ2-3|few|TRBV5-1
TGCGCCAGCACCTGGAGGGGGGGCCCCACAGATACGCAGTATTTT
CASTWRGGPTDTQYF
>TRBD2|TRBJ2-2|NA|TRBV4-3
TGCGCCAGCAAACAGCGGGAGGGGAAGGTCGGGGAGCTGTTTTTT
CASKQREGKVGELFF
>NA|TRBJ2-1|many|TRBV7-2
TGTGCCAGCAGAATGTCCGGTCATGAGCAGTTCTTC
CASRMSGHEQFF
>NA|TRBJ2-4|many|TRBV2
TGTGCCAGCAGTGAAAGGTGGGCCAAAAACATTCAGTACTTC
CASSERWAKNIQYF
>NA|TRBJ2-2|many|TRBV7-9
TGTGCCAGCAGCGTTACGAACACCGGGGAGCTGTTTTTT
CASSVTNTGELFF
>TRBD2|TRBJ2-1|few|TRBV29-1
TGCAGCGGGGGACTAGCTCAGGAGCAGTTCTTC
CSGGLAQEQFF
>TRBD1|TRBJ1-4|few|TRBV5-1
TGCGCCAGCAGCCCGGGGGGACAGACAAATGAAAAACTGTTTTTT
CASSPGGQTNEKLFF
>TRBD1|TRBJ2-7|few|TRBV11-2
TGTGCCAGCAGCCCAGACAGGGACGAGCAGTACTTC
CASSPDRDEQYF
>NA|TRBJ2-7|NA|TRBV7-2
TGTGCCAGCAGCTTAGGGATCAACCTACCCTACGAGCAGTACTTC
CASSLGINLPYEQYF
>NA|TRBJ2-3|NA|TRBV15
TGTGCCACCAGCAGAACTCTTGGCGGTAGCACAGATACGCAGTATTTT
CATSRTLGGSTDTQYF
>NA|TRBJ1-5|NA|TRBV27
TGTGCCAGCAGTTTAGGGCTCCGAGGGAATCAGCCCCAGCATTTT
CASSLGLRGNQPQHF
>TRBD1|TRBJ1-2|NA|TRBV28
TGTGCCAGCAGTTTAATGGGGCCACAGGGGCCAGTATGGGGCTACACCTTC
CASSLMGPQGPVWGYTF
>NA|TRBJ2-5|few|TRBV7-9
TGTGCCAGCAGCTTAGTGGTGCGGGAGACCCAGTACTTC
CASSLVVRETQYF
>NA|TRBJ2-5|NA|TRBV30
TGTGCCTGGAGTGTTCTTACGGACGTCCAAGAGACCCAGTACTTC
CAWSVLTDVQETQYF
>NA|TRBJ2-7|NA|TRBV18
TGTGCCAGCTCACCACTCAGTGGAGGCTACGAGCAGTACTTC
CASSPLSGGYEQYF
>TRBD2|TRBJ2-1|NA|TRBV14
TGTGCCAGCAGCCAAGATCTTCGGGGACTAGCGGGACGTCCCAATGAGCAGTTCTTC
CASSQDLRGLAGRPNEQFF
>TRBD2|TRBJ2-7|NA|TRBV6-5
TGTGCCAGCAGAGACTCCGGGACTAGCTACGAGCAGTACTTC
CASRDSGTSYEQYF
>TRBD1|TRBJ2-3|NA|TRBV5-1
TGCGCCAGCAGCTTGGGGGACAGAGTAGCAGATACGCAGTATTTT
CASSLGDRVADTQYF
>TRBD2|TRBJ2-7|few|TRBV4-3
TGCGCCAGCAGCCAAGTAAAGGGACTAGTGCGAGCCTACGAGCAGTACTTC
CASSQVKGLVRAYEQYF